This entry lists 14 T cell receptor beta chains sequenced from one sample in a study of T cells in Graves' hyperthyroidism and ophthalmopathy. Template material for amplifying TCR beta CDR3 regions consisted of RNA transcripts. TCR CDR3 regions were first amplified by RT-PCR with HTBI primers. A single record per CDR3 protein comes from TCRdb applying MiXCR to the multiplex PCR reads. The table includes 500,000 to 700,000 distinct CDR3 sequences, over 15% detected once. The sample was blood. Every receptor here comes from a young woman with Graves' hyperthyroidism.

This clonotype appeared a few times. The rearrangement joins TRBV7-9 to TRBJ2-1; D may be TRBD2 (6 bases). This CDR3 is built from 13 residues. Between the trimmed V and J ends, which lost 3 bases and 6 bases, there was a span of 9 bases. Germline CDR1 is SEHNR and CDR2 is FQNEAQ (reference sequence). CDR3 region: CASSFGAGNEQFF. The CDR3 nucleotides are TGTGCCAGCAGCTTCGGAGCGGGCAATGAGCAGTTCTTC. Full variable domain (rest looked up from reference TRBV7-9 and TRBJ2-1): DTGVSQNPRHKITKRGQNVTFRCDPISEHNRLYWYRQTLGQGPEFLTYFQNEAQLEKSRLLSDRFSAERPKGSFSTLEIQRTEQGDSAMYLCASSFGAGNEQFFGPGTRLTVL.

Many counts were recorded for this clonotype. The rearrangement joins TRBV18 to TRBJ1-2; D is unclear. The CDR3 totals 13 residues. V was shortened by 0 bases and J by 5 bases, with 7 bases between the two germline ends. The V gene's germline CDR1 is KGHSH and CDR2 LQKENI. This chain's CDR3 is CASSPPTEYGYTF. CDR3 DNA sequence: TGTGCCAGCTCACCACCAACAGAATATGGCTACACCTTC.

The table lists this clonotype with many counts. The chain has TRBV6-1 and TRBJ1-1, with D possibly being TRBD1 (5 bases). Germline V lookup: CDR1 MNHNS, CDR2 SASEGT. This CDR3 comprises 14 residues. Trimming removed 4 bases from V and 4 bases from J, with 13 bases in between. CDR3 amino acids: CASSVEGTGTEAFF. The CDR3 DNA sequence: TGTGCCAGCAGTGTAGAGGGGACGGGCACTGAAGCTTTCTTT.

This clonotype has ten or more counts. V gene TRBV2 combines with J gene TRBJ2-3; D gene unclear. The CDR3 runs 9 residues. Trimming took 11 bases from V and 2 from J, leaving 2 bases between them. Germline CDR1 SNHLY, CDR2 FYNNEI. CDR3 sequence reads: CAVTDTQYF. For the CDR3, the DNA is TGTGCCGTCACAGATACGCAGTATTTT.

In this sample, this clonotype turned up a few times. This sequence joins TRBV29-1 and TRBJ1-1, with D possibly being TRBD1 (6 bases). The CDR3 covers 14 residues. V was shortened by 7 bases and J by 0 bases, with 15 bases between the two germline ends. Per the germline V gene, CDR1 is SQVTM and CDR2 is ANQGSEA. The CDR3 protein is CSGGGGTMNTEAFF. The CDR3, as DNA: TGCAGCGGAGGGGGTGGGACAATGAACACTGAAGCTTTCTTT.

This rearrangement joins TRBV7-9 to TRBJ2-5; D is tentatively TRBD1 or TRBD2 (5 bases each). Germline lookup yields CDR1 SEHNR and CDR2 FQNEAQ (reference sequence). V lost 0 bases to trimming and J lost 5 bases, with 10 bases between them. The CDR3 consists of 14 residues. The CDR3 DNA sequence: TGTGCCAGCAGCTTAGCGCAGGGCGGGGAGACCCAGTACTTC. Amino acid sequence: CASSLAQGGETQYF.

The chain couples TRBV7-9 to TRBJ2-2; D uncertain. This CDR3 contains 11 residues. Germline CDR1 reads SEHNR; CDR2 reads FQNEAQ (reference sequence). V dropped 4 bases and J dropped 6 bases, with 3 bases sitting between them. The CDR3 spells CASSSPGELFF. CDR3 sequence (DNA): TGTGCCAGCAGCTCACCCGGGGAGCTGTTTTTT. Based on the CDR3 plus reference TRBV7-9 and TRBJ2-2, the full variable domain is DTGVSQNPRHKITKRGQNVTFRCDPISEHNRLYWYRQTLGQGPEFLTYFQNEAQLEKSRLLSDRFSAERPKGSFSTLEIQRTEQGDSAMYLCASSSPGELFFGEGSRLTVL.

A note on this clonotype: One base away lies a much larger clone, so this may be a sequencing read error. In DNA, the CDR3 is TGTGCCATCAGTGACAGGGGGTTTTACGAGCAGTTCTTC. As protein: CAISDRGFYEQFF. The chain recombines TRBV10-3 with TRBJ2-1, with 7 bases fitting TRBD1. V lost 3 bases to trimming and J lost 10 bases; unmatched junction nucleotides: 6. CDR3 length: 13 amino acids. CDR1 is ENHRY, CDR2 SYGVKD, per germline.

This clonotype was observed at least ten times. The genes are TRBV6-1 and TRBJ2-5, with TRBD1 matching over 9 bases. Germline-derived CDR1 and CDR2 are MNHNS and SASEGT. This CDR3 region has 14 residues. Trimming at V came to 5 bases and at J to 5 bases, leaving 6 bases not matched to a gene. The CDR3 region has the DNA TGTGCCAGCAGTTCGGGACAGGGTTTGGAGACCCAGTACTTC. This codes for CASSSGQGLETQYF.

The chain recombines TRBV12-3 or TRBV12-4 with TRBJ2-7, with no clear D. Trimming removed 6 bases from V and 4 bases from J, with 7 bases in between. The CDR3 is 11 amino acids. CDR3 loop: CASRDRYEQYF. The CDR3, as DNA: TGTGCCAGCAGAGACCGGTACGAGCAGTACTTC.

This clonotype was observed many times. The V and J genes are TRBV5-1 and TRBJ2-7, with D unresolved. CDR3 size: 12 residues. The germline V and J ends were trimmed by 4 bases and 3 bases, with 8 bases remaining between them. The germline CDR1 and CDR2 sequences are SGHRS and YFSETQ. CDR3: CASSRENYEQYF. For the CDR3, the DNA is TGCGCCAGCAGCCGAGAAAACTACGAGCAGTACTTC.

This clonotype came up many times. This chain connects TRBV3-1 to TRBJ2-7; D is tentatively TRBD1 or TRBD2 (5 bases each). V lost 2 bases and J lost 5, with 16 bases in between. CDR1 LGHDT and CDR2 YNNKEL come from the germline V gene (reference sequence). This CDR3 has 15 amino acids. CDR3 DNA: TGTGCCAGCAGCCAAATGGGGACGTCTTTCCACGAGCAGTACTTC. This gives the protein CASSQMGTSFHEQYF.

This clonotype was detected many times. The chain is built from TRBV28 and TRBJ2-7, with a tentative D call TRBD2 (6 bases). V was pared by 7 bases and J by 6 bases, with 22 bases between. The CDR3 loop spans 15 amino acids. Germline CDR1 is MDHEN and CDR2 is SYDVKM. CDR3 sequence (DNA): TGTGCCAGCAATGGTGGGACTCTTACGACAATCGAGCAGTACTTC. Its protein is CASNGGTLTTIEQYF. Full variable domain (rest looked up from reference TRBV28 and TRBJ2-7): DVKVTQSSRYLVKRTGEKVFLECVQDMDHENMFWYRQDPGLGLRLIYFSYDVKMKEKGDIPEGYSVSREKKERFSLILESASTNQTSMYLCASNGGTLTTIEQYFGPGTRLTVT.

The chain is built from TRBV11-2 and TRBJ2-3, with TRBD2 matching over 8 bases. V was clipped by 0 bases and J by 8 bases; unmatched bases: 4. The CDR3 extends over 14 amino acids. Germline CDR1 reads SGHAT; CDR2 reads FQNNGV. The CDR3 spells CASSLDGGAGTQYF. CDR3 in DNA: TGTGCCAGCAGCTTAGACGGGGGGGCGGGTACGCAGTATTTT.